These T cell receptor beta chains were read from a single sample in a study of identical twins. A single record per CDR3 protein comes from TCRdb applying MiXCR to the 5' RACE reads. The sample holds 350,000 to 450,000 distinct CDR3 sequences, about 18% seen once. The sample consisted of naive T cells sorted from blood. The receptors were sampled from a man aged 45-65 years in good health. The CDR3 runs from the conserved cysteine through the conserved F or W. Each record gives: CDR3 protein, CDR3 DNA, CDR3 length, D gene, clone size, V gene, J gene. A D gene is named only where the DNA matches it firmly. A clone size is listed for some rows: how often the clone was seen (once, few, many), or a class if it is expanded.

cdr3_aa: CASSLTDQPTYGYTF
cdr3_nt: TGTGCCAGCAGTTTGACAGACCAACCTACCTATGGCTACACCTTC
cdr3_length: 15
d_call: .
clone_size: few
v_call: TRBV6-5
j_call: TRBJ1-2

cdr3_aa: CASSRDRGHQPQHF
cdr3_nt: TGTGCCAGCAGTAGGGACAGGGGGCACCAGCCCCAGCATTTT
cdr3_length: 14
d_call: TRBD1
clone_size: few
v_call: TRBV6-2/TRBV6-3
j_call: TRBJ1-5

cdr3_aa: CASSFLGSAGTKDTQYF
cdr3_nt: TGTGCCAGCAGTTTTTTGGGGTCGGCCGGTACAAAAGATACGCAGTATTTT
cdr3_length: 17
d_call: .
clone_size: few
v_call: TRBV7-9
j_call: TRBJ2-3

cdr3_aa: CASSPWIRGSETQYF
cdr3_nt: TGTGCCAGCAGTCCATGGATCAGGGGATCAGAGACCCAGTACTTC
cdr3_length: 15
d_call: .
clone_size: few
v_call: TRBV28
j_call: TRBJ2-5

cdr3_aa: CASSSPHLWGSEKLFF
cdr3_nt: TGTGCCAGCAGTTCTCCTCACTTATGGGGTAGTGAAAAACTGTTTTTT
cdr3_length: 16
d_call: .
clone_size: many
v_call: TRBV12-3/TRBV12-4
j_call: TRBJ1-4

cdr3_aa: CASSAVPNQPQHF
cdr3_nt: TGTGCCAGCAGCGCCGTCCCCAATCAGCCCCAGCATTTT
cdr3_length: 13
d_call: .
clone_size: .
v_call: TRBV7-8
j_call: TRBJ1-5

cdr3_aa: CASTSRLYGYTF
cdr3_nt: TGTGCCAGTACAAGTCGGCTCTATGGCTACACCTTC
cdr3_length: 12
d_call: .
clone_size: many
v_call: TRBV19
j_call: TRBJ1-2

cdr3_aa: CASSVGRGQSPLHF
cdr3_nt: TGTGCCAGCAGCGTGGGCAGGGGGCAGTCACCCCTCCACTTT
cdr3_length: 14
d_call: TRBD1
clone_size: few
v_call: TRBV9
j_call: TRBJ1-6

cdr3_aa: CASRDAGATNEKLFF
cdr3_nt: TGTGCCAGCAGGGACGCAGGGGCAACTAATGAAAAACTGTTTTTT
cdr3_length: 15
d_call: .
clone_size: .
v_call: TRBV3-1
j_call: TRBJ1-4

cdr3_aa: CARDQGSSGNTIYF
cdr3_nt: TGTGCCAGGGACCAAGGGTCCTCTGGAAACACCATATATTTT
cdr3_length: 14
d_call: .
clone_size: few
v_call: TRBV12-3/TRBV12-4
j_call: TRBJ1-3

cdr3_aa: CASSQATRNTEAFF
cdr3_nt: TGCGCCAGCAGCCAAGCAACAAGGAACACTGAAGCTTTCTTT
cdr3_length: 14
d_call: .
clone_size: .
v_call: TRBV4-1
j_call: TRBJ1-1

cdr3_aa: CASSLSSGANHEQYF
cdr3_nt: TGCGCCAGCAGCTTGAGCTCGGGGGCGAACCACGAGCAGTACTTC
cdr3_length: 15
d_call: .
clone_size: .
v_call: TRBV5-1
j_call: TRBJ2-7

cdr3_aa: CASSLKGGFEQYF
cdr3_nt: TGTGCCAGCAGCTTAAAGGGGGGTTTCGAGCAGTACTTC
cdr3_length: 13
d_call: .
clone_size: few
v_call: TRBV7-2
j_call: TRBJ2-7

cdr3_aa: CASSSASVWPKGTDTQYF
cdr3_nt: TGTGCCAGCAGTTCGGCCAGCGTATGGCCTAAAGGAACAGATACGCAGTATTTT
cdr3_length: 18
d_call: .
clone_size: many
v_call: TRBV27
j_call: TRBJ2-3